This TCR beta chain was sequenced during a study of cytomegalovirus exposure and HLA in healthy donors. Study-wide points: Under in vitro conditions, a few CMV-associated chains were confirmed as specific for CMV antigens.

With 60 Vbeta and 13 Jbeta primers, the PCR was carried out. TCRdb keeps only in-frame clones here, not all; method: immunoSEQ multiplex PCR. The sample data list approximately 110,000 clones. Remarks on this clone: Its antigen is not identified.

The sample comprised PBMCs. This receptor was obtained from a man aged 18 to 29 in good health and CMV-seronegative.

The CDR3 DNA follows: TGTGCTAGTGCCGGACAGGGCGGGTATACTGAAGCTTTCTTT. It encodes CASAGQGGYTEAFF. V gene TRBV12-5 combines with J gene TRBJ1-1; 8 bases align to TRBD1. The V and J ends lost 7 bases and 5 bases, in that order; junction bases with no gene match: 9. This CDR3 is 14 amino acids long. Germline assignment: CDR1 LGHNT and CDR2 FRNRAP.